This T cell receptor beta chain was documented in a study of control samples from healthy donors and cancer patients. The CDR3 runs 22 residues. With V trimmed by 2 bases and J by 1 base, 22 bases remained unmatched. Per the germline V gene, CDR1 is LGHNT and CDR2 is FRNRAP. Generated by immunoSEQ multiplex PCR, the TCRdb table keeps only in-frame clones and is missing some. The data show fewer than 200,000 clones, more than 90% seen once. The sequence derives from a man aged 30 to 39 in good health. Sequencing was carried out using blood. V is TRBV12-5 and J is TRBJ2-7; 11 nucleotides agree with TRBD2. CDR3 protein: CASGLPPDVYGTSGINSYEQYF. In DNA form, the CDR3 reads TGTGCTAGTGGTTTGCCACCTGACGTCTACGGGACTAGCGGAATTAATTCCTACGAGCAGTACTTC.